This record covers a single T cell receptor beta chain. The antigen remains unidentified. This specimen belongs to a study of cytomegalovirus exposure and HLA in healthy donors. The PCR was carried out with 60 Vbeta primers and 13 Jbeta primers. The table came from immunoSEQ multiplex PCR; TCRdb's copy has only in-frame clones and leaves some out. The sample shows tens of thousands of clones, around 78% of them seen only once. The CDR3 has 12 amino acids. Trimming cost V 4 bases and J 8 bases, with 11 bases left between them. From germline, CDR1 is SEHNR and CDR2 FQNEAQ (reference sequence). Study results and limitations: Among immune exposure information, only CMV serostatus was available. Later analysis identified several of the most significant clusters that appeared linked to common viral pathogens. TRBV6-2, TRBV6-3 and other indistinguishable V segments were excluded. The authors later linked a missense DCLRE1C variant to TCR beta V- and J-gene trimming.

The chain combines TRBV7-9 with TRBJ1-1, with D unresolved. Specimen: PBMCs. The sequence was obtained from a young man in good health and CMV-seropositive. The CDR3 nucleotides are TGTGCCAGCAGCTCTCTAAGACAAGAAGCTTTCTTT. Amino acid sequence: CASSSLRQEAFF.